This is a list of T cell receptor beta chains from one sample in a study of blood T cell repertoires in COVID-19. Using immunoSEQ multiplex PCR, the repertoire was profiled, and TCRdb retains in-frame clones only, with some absent. The sample lists 300,000 or so clones, about nine tenths seen once, with approximately 3.3% in the top ten. Sequences were obtained from peripheral blood. These receptors were obtained from a middle-aged woman with acute or convalescent COVID-19. CDR3s include the opening cysteine and the closing phenylalanine or tryptophan. The D gene is left open where the match is weak. Clone size, where shown, is once, few, many, or a class for clones that have expanded.

v_call: TRBV7-9
d_call: .
clone_size: .
j_call: TRBJ1-2
cdr3_nt: TGTGCCAGCAGCTCTCCAGGGGTCCATCTTTATGGCTACACCTTC
cdr3_aa: CASSSPGVHLYGYTF

v_call: TRBV9
d_call: TRBD1
clone_size: .
j_call: TRBJ1-2
cdr3_nt: TGTGCCAGCAGCGGGACGGGACAGGGCGACTATGGCTACACCTTC
cdr3_aa: CASSGTGQGDYGYTF

v_call: TRBV10-2
d_call: TRBD1
clone_size: .
j_call: TRBJ2-3
cdr3_nt: TGCGCCAGCAGTGATACAGAAGCGACAGGGCGGACAGATACGCAGTATTTT
cdr3_aa: CASSDTEATGRTDTQYF

v_call: TRBV5-8
d_call: .
clone_size: .
j_call: TRBJ1-2
cdr3_nt: TGTGCCAGCAGCTGGGGAGGCGCCTATGGCTACACCTTC
cdr3_aa: CASSWGGAYGYTF

v_call: TRBV27
d_call: .
clone_size: .
j_call: TRBJ1-1
cdr3_nt: TGTGCCAGCAGTTTGAACAGAAACACTGAAGCTTTCTTT
cdr3_aa: CASSLNRNTEAFF

v_call: TRBV24-1
d_call: TRBD2
clone_size: .
j_call: TRBJ2-5
cdr3_nt: TGTGCCACCAGTAGCGGGGGGGCTGAGACCCAGTACTTC
cdr3_aa: CATSSGGAETQYF

v_call: TRBV5-4
d_call: TRBD1
clone_size: .
j_call: TRBJ2-2
cdr3_nt: TGTGCCAGCAGCTTGGGGGACAGGAGGACCGGGGAGCTGTTTTTT
cdr3_aa: CASSLGDRRTGELFF

v_call: TRBV13
d_call: .
clone_size: .
j_call: TRBJ1-5
cdr3_nt: TGTGCCAGCAGCAAAAAGACAGGCAATCAGCCCCAGCATTTT
cdr3_aa: CASSKKTGNQPQHF

v_call: TRBV6-1
d_call: .
clone_size: once
j_call: TRBJ2-3
cdr3_nt: TGTGCCAGCAGTGAAGGCACAGCTGTACACGGGTATTTT
cdr3_aa: CASSEGTAVHGYF

v_call: TRBV10-3
d_call: .
clone_size: .
j_call: TRBJ2-3
cdr3_nt: TGTGCCGTGGGGGGTACTAGCACAGATACGCAGTATTTT
cdr3_aa: CAVGGTSTDTQYF

v_call: TRBV27
d_call: .
clone_size: .
j_call: TRBJ1-6
cdr3_nt: TGTGCCAGCAGTTTCAGTAATTCACCCCTCCACTTT
cdr3_aa: CASSFSNSPLHF

v_call: TRBV5-1
d_call: .
clone_size: .
j_call: TRBJ1-1
cdr3_nt: TGCGCCAGCAGAGAACAGGGGAACACTGAAGCTTTCTTT
cdr3_aa: CASREQGNTEAFF

v_call: TRBV5-1
d_call: .
clone_size: .
j_call: TRBJ2-5
cdr3_nt: TGCGCCAGCAGCTTGGAGTGGCGGGGAAGGGGAGAGACCCAGTACTTC
cdr3_aa: CASSLEWRGRGETQYF

v_call: TRBV3-1/TRBV3-2
d_call: .
clone_size: .
j_call: TRBJ1-5
cdr3_nt: TGTGCCAGCAGCCAAGAGGGGGCCTATCAGCCCCAGCATTTT
cdr3_aa: CASSQEGAYQPQHF

v_call: TRBV19
d_call: TRBD1
clone_size: .
j_call: TRBJ1-2
cdr3_nt: TGTGCCAGTAGTATCCTCAGGACAGGCGTTTATGGCTACACCTTC
cdr3_aa: CASSILRTGVYGYTF

v_call: TRBV4-1
d_call: .
clone_size: few
j_call: TRBJ1-1
cdr3_nt: TGCGCCAGCAGCCAAGATTCAGGCCACCCCGAAGCTTTCTTT
cdr3_aa: CASSQDSGHPEAFF

v_call: TRBV9
d_call: TRBD1
clone_size: .
j_call: TRBJ1-3
cdr3_nt: TGTGCCAGCAGCGCTAGCCAGGGACAGGGGGTTTCTGGAAACACCATATATTTT
cdr3_aa: CASSASQGQGVSGNTIYF

v_call: TRBV27
d_call: TRBD1
clone_size: .
j_call: TRBJ1-2
cdr3_nt: TGTGCCAGCAGTTGGACAGGGGGTCTTGGATATGGCTACACCTTC
cdr3_aa: CASSWTGGLGYGYTF

v_call: TRBV18
d_call: TRBD1
clone_size: .
j_call: TRBJ1-3
cdr3_nt: TGTGCCAGCTCTAACCCCGGGACAGTTACATCTGGAAACACCATATATTTT
cdr3_aa: CASSNPGTVTSGNTIYF

v_call: TRBV6-1
d_call: TRBD1
clone_size: .
j_call: TRBJ2-4
cdr3_nt: TGTGCCAGCAGTGGGGCCCTGGGACAGGGGCCCTCGGAAAACATTCAGTACTTC
cdr3_aa: CASSGALGQGPSENIQYF

v_call: TRBV7-3
d_call: .
clone_size: .
j_call: TRBJ1-1
cdr3_nt: TGTGCCAGCAGCGAACAGGTGGGGAACACTGAAGCTTTCTTT
cdr3_aa: CASSEQVGNTEAFF

v_call: TRBV9
d_call: .
clone_size: .
j_call: TRBJ2-5
cdr3_nt: TGTGCCAGCAGCGTTGCTATCAAAGAGACCCAGTACTTC
cdr3_aa: CASSVAIKETQYF

v_call: TRBV4-2
d_call: .
clone_size: once
j_call: TRBJ1-1
cdr3_nt: TGTGCCAGCAGCCTAGGAGGGCCCACTGAAGCTTTCTTT
cdr3_aa: CASSLGGPTEAFF

v_call: TRBV6-1
d_call: .
clone_size: .
j_call: TRBJ2-2
cdr3_nt: TGTGCCAGCAGTGATCTGGGACTCGGGACCGGGGAGCTGTTTTTT
cdr3_aa: CASSDLGLGTGELFF

v_call: TRBV5-1
d_call: .
clone_size: .
j_call: TRBJ1-6
cdr3_nt: TGCGCCAGCAGCTCGTCTCTGGACACTAATTCACCCCTCCACTTT
cdr3_aa: CASSSSLDTNSPLHF

v_call: TRBV7-3
d_call: TRBD1
clone_size: once
j_call: TRBJ2-1
cdr3_nt: TGTGCCAGCAGCCCGGGACAGGGGTACAATGAGCAGTTCTTC
cdr3_aa: CASSPGQGYNEQFF

v_call: TRBV4-1
d_call: .
clone_size: .
j_call: TRBJ1-3
cdr3_nt: TGCGCCAGCAGCCAAGTTCGGGGCAGGGGTTATGGAAACACCATATATTTT
cdr3_aa: CASSQVRGRGYGNTIYF

v_call: TRBV7-2
d_call: .
clone_size: .
j_call: TRBJ1-2
cdr3_nt: TGTGCCAGCAGCTTAGTAGGGACACCTGAAGTTGGCTACACCTTC
cdr3_aa: CASSLVGTPEVGYTF

v_call: TRBV19
d_call: .
clone_size: .
j_call: TRBJ2-5
cdr3_nt: TGTGCCAGTAGTATTCCAGGGGAGCAAGAGACCCAGTACTTC
cdr3_aa: CASSIPGEQETQYF

v_call: TRBV19
d_call: TRBD1
clone_size: .
j_call: TRBJ1-4
cdr3_nt: TGTGCCAGTAGCCAAGGACAGGCAGCAACTAATGAAAAACTGTTTTTT
cdr3_aa: CASSQGQAATNEKLFF

v_call: TRBV7-9
d_call: .
clone_size: .
j_call: TRBJ1-4
cdr3_nt: TGTGCCAGCAGCCCGGGGACATCTCGGGGCGAGACCGAAAAACTGTTTTTT
cdr3_aa: CASSPGTSRGETEKLFF

v_call: TRBV7-8
d_call: .
clone_size: .
j_call: TRBJ1-4
cdr3_nt: TGTGCCAGCAGCTCCGGGTGGTCTGGGTATAATGAAAAACTGTTTTTT
cdr3_aa: CASSSGWSGYNEKLFF

v_call: TRBV27
d_call: TRBD1
clone_size: .
j_call: TRBJ1-4
cdr3_nt: TGTGCCAGCAGTTTAGACAGGGTATCCGAAAAACTGTTTTTT
cdr3_aa: CASSLDRVSEKLFF

v_call: TRBV3-1/TRBV3-2
d_call: .
clone_size: .
j_call: TRBJ1-3
cdr3_nt: TGTGCCAGCAGCCGGCGGGACTCTGGAAACACCATATATTTT
cdr3_aa: CASSRRDSGNTIYF

v_call: TRBV5-1
d_call: .
clone_size: .
j_call: TRBJ2-2
cdr3_nt: TGCGCCAGCAGCTTGGCGGGGGGCTCCGGGGAGCTGTTTTTT
cdr3_aa: CASSLAGGSGELFF

v_call: TRBV6-5
d_call: .
clone_size: .
j_call: TRBJ1-3
cdr3_nt: TGTGCCAGCAATTTACAGGGAGACCTTCCGCACACCATATATTTT
cdr3_aa: CASNLQGDLPHTIYF

v_call: TRBV10-2
d_call: TRBD1
clone_size: .
j_call: TRBJ1-1
cdr3_nt: TGCGCCAGCAGTGAGACAGGGGGCGCGACTGAAGCTTTCTTT
cdr3_aa: CASSETGGATEAFF

v_call: TRBV7-2
d_call: TRBD2
clone_size: .
j_call: TRBJ2-1
cdr3_nt: TGTGCCAGCAGCTTCTCCCCCAGCGGGGGGGGCCCCTACAATGAGCAGTTCTTC
cdr3_aa: CASSFSPSGGGPYNEQFF

v_call: TRBV29-1
d_call: TRBD1
clone_size: once
j_call: TRBJ1-2
cdr3_nt: TGCAGCGTTATCCTCGGGACAGGGGCTAACTATGGCTACACCTTC
cdr3_aa: CSVILGTGANYGYTF

v_call: TRBV2
d_call: .
clone_size: few
j_call: TRBJ1-1
cdr3_nt: TGTGCCAGCAAGCGGACCATGAACACTGAAGCTTTCTTT
cdr3_aa: CASKRTMNTEAFF

v_call: TRBV5-1
d_call: .
clone_size: .
j_call: TRBJ2-3
cdr3_nt: TGCGCCAGCAGTCCCCCCCAAGCTAGCGGCACAGATACGCAGTATTTT
cdr3_aa: CASSPPQASGTDTQYF

v_call: TRBV6-2/TRBV6-3
d_call: TRBD2
clone_size: .
j_call: TRBJ2-3
cdr3_nt: TGTGCCAGCAGCCCCGGGACTAGCTCCACAGATACGCAGTATTTT
cdr3_aa: CASSPGTSSTDTQYF

v_call: TRBV5-1
d_call: TRBD2
clone_size: .
j_call: TRBJ2-5
cdr3_nt: TGCGCCAGCAGCTTAATGGGTAGCGGGGGGGCCGAGACCCAGTACTTC
cdr3_aa: CASSLMGSGGAETQYF

v_call: TRBV9
d_call: .
clone_size: .
j_call: TRBJ2-2
cdr3_nt: TGTGCCAGCAGCGTAGGCGGAATTGAAACCGGGGAGCTGTTTTTT
cdr3_aa: CASSVGGIETGELFF